The 29 T cell receptor beta chains below all came from one sample that was sequenced in a study of blood T cell repertoires in COVID-19. The protocol was immunoSEQ multiplex PCR, while the TCRdb copy is restricted to in-frame clones and leaves out a portion. The repertoire consists of 70,000 or so clones, with over 80% occurring once and the leading ten covering roughly 5.6%. Sequencing was carried out using peripheral blood. The origin of the receptors is a man between 50 and 59 years old with active COVID-19.

Turning to this clone: An end of the junction differs from the germline gene, which may be a read error. This chain uses TRBV9 with TRBJ2-3; 10 bases map to TRBD2. The CDR3 is made up of 11 amino acids. In germline, CDR1 is SGDLS, CDR2 YYNGEE. In DNA, the CDR3 is TGTGCCAGTAGCGGGAGGGATACGCAGTATTTT. Translated, it gives CASSGRDTQYF.

This sequence joins TRBV12-3 or TRBV12-4 and TRBJ1-5; D ambiguous. The V and J ends lost 6 bases and 3 bases respectively, with 9 bases between them. CDR3 size: 13 residues. CDR3 residues: CASSRFINQPQHF. The CDR3 DNA sequence: TGTGCCAGCAGCCGTTTTATCAATCAGCCCCAGCATTTT.

This sequence joins TRBV4-2 and TRBJ2-1, with no clear D. Germline CDR1 and CDR2: LGHNA and YNFKEQ. Trimming shortened V by 1 base and J by 2 bases, and 6 bases separated the two germline ends. CDR3 length: 14 amino acids. CDR3 amino acids: CASSQGQTYNEQFF. The CDR3 coding sequence is TGTGCCAGCAGCCAAGGCCAGACCTACAATGAGCAGTTCTTC.

CDR3 nucleotide sequence: TGTGCCCTCCGGACTACGTTGGACCCGGGGGAGCAGTACTTC. Its protein is CALRTTLDPGEQYF. The chain links TRBV10-3 to TRBJ2-7; D might be TRBD2 (6 bases). V was trimmed by 11 bases and J by 7 bases, leaving 24 bases between them. The CDR3 runs to 14 residues. Germline V gene data show CDR1 as ENHRY and CDR2 as SYGVKD.

CDR3 region: CATMDRGGAEAFF. CDR3 DNA: TGTGCCACCATGGACAGGGGAGGTGCTGAAGCTTTCTTT. The gene calls are TRBV27 and TRBJ1-1, with 9 bases fitting TRBD1. V lost 10 bases and J lost 6; bases outside the gene matches: 9. CDR1 and CDR2 from the germline V gene are MNHEY and SMNVEV (reference sequence). The CDR3 has 13 amino acids.

The rearrangement links TRBV19 to TRBJ1-1; tentative D call: TRBD1 (5 bases). The CDR3 is 15 residues long. Germline lookup yields CDR1 LNHDA and CDR2 SQIVND (reference sequence). The germline V and J ends were trimmed by 4 bases and 2 bases, with 14 bases remaining between them. CDR3 nucleotides: TGTGCCAGTAGTAGGGGCAGTTTTTCTAACACTGAAGCTTTCTTT. Amino acid sequence: CASSRGSFSNTEAFF.

CDR3 nucleotides: TGTGCCAGCAGTAGACTAGCGGGAGCATACAATGAGCAGTTCTTC. Translation: CASSRLAGAYNEQFF. The chain uses TRBV2 and TRBJ2-1, with 12 bases matching TRBD2. The V segment lost 5 bases and the J segment 4 bases; nucleotides outside the gene matches: 3. Germline-derived CDR1 and CDR2 are SNHLY and FYNNEI. The CDR3 is 15 amino acids.

This chain uses TRBV7-9 with TRBJ1-6; D remains ambiguous. Germline CDR1 SEHNR, CDR2 FQNEAQ (reference sequence). V was clipped by 6 bases and J by 11 bases, with 11 bases between them. The CDR3 contains 12 residues. For the CDR3, the DNA is TGTGCCAGCAGTCCGGGGAAGGCACCCCTCCACTTT. Translating it yields CASSPGKAPLHF.

The chain recombines TRBV2 with TRBJ2-1; D is undetermined. The CDR3 consists of 15 residues. Trimming removed 6 bases from V and 0 bases from J, with 12 bases in between. Germline V gives CDR1 SNHLY, CDR2 FYNNEI. The CDR3 sequence: CASSADKSSYNEQFF. In nucleotides, the CDR3 is TGTGCCAGCAGCGCCGACAAAAGCTCCTACAATGAGCAGTTCTTC.

The chain combines TRBV27 with TRBJ1-2; the D gene is possibly TRBD1 (6 bases). Trimming removed 5 bases from V and 4 bases from J, with 8 bases in between. This CDR3 is 12 amino acids long. CDR1 and CDR2 (germline): MNHEY, SMNVEV (reference sequence). As DNA, the CDR3 is TGTGCCAGCAGTCCGGACAGCTATGGCTACACCTTC. Translating it yields CASSPDSYGYTF.

This clone was counted once. The chain joins TRBV28 to TRBJ2-7, with a possible D match to TRBD2 (5 bases). Germline CDR1 and CDR2: MDHEN and SYDVKM. The CDR3 runs to 13 residues. The V end lost 2 bases, the J end lost 3 bases, and 8 bases lay between the germline ends. CDR3 nucleotides: TGTGCCAGCAGTTTAGGTGAGGGCTACGAGCAGTACTTC. Translated, it gives CASSLGEGYEQYF.

The chain employs TRBV15 and TRBJ1-5; a weak D match, TRBD1 (5 bases). Trimming pared 3 bases from V and 2 bases from J, leaving 20 bases between. Looked up from germline, CDR1 is LNHNV and CDR2 is YYDKDF (reference sequence). The CDR3 contains 18 residues. The CDR3 sequence is CATSRDNRDSLRNQPQHF. The CDR3 coding sequence is TGTGCCACCAGCAGGGACAACCGAGACAGTTTGCGCAATCAGCCCCAGCATTTT.

The rearrangement uses TRBV28 and TRBJ1-3, with D possibly TRBD1 on 5 matching bases. The CDR3 extends over 16 amino acids. V lost 5 bases to trimming and J lost 4 bases, with 18 bases between them. Germline V gene lookup returns CDR1 MDHEN and CDR2 SYDVKM. Here the CDR3 DNA reads TGTGCCAGCAGTCCCCTAGGGGTGTTTAGGGGAAACACCATATATTTT. As protein: CASSPLGVFRGNTIYF.

The V call is TRBV10-3, the J call TRBJ1-1; perhaps TRBD1 as D (6 bases). V lost 8 bases and J 0 bases, leaving 19 bases between the germline ends. CDR3 length: 16 amino acids. In germline, CDR1 is ENHRY, CDR2 SYGVKD. CDR3 sequence (DNA): TGTGCCATCGATGATCAGGGGCCCGCAATGAACACTGAAGCTTTCTTT. It yields the protein CAIDDQGPAMNTEAFF.

V is TRBV24-1 and J is TRBJ2-1, with D possibly being TRBD1 (5 bases). V was shortened by 2 bases and J by 0 bases, with 10 bases between the two germline ends. The V gene's germline CDR1 is KGHDR and CDR2 SFDVKD. CDR3 length equals 16 residues. This CDR3 is CATSDWGASSYNEQFF. The CDR3 coding sequence is TGTGCCACCAGTGATTGGGGCGCCAGCTCCTACAATGAGCAGTTCTTC.

This chain uses TRBV4-1 with TRBJ2-1; 11 positions match TRBD2. This CDR3 has 14 residues. CDR1 MGHRA and CDR2 YSYEKL come from the germline V gene. Trimming cost V 6 bases and J 5 bases; bases outside gene matches: 3. CDR3 nucleotides: TGCGCCAGCAGACCGGGACTAGCGGACAATGAGCAGTTCTTC. Translated, it gives CASRPGLADNEQFF.

The chain has TRBV5-4 and TRBJ2-7, with 7 nucleotides matching TRBD1. Unmatched junction bases numbered 7, after V lost 4 bases and J lost 3 bases. The germline gives CDR1 SGHNT, CDR2 YYREEE (reference sequence). The CDR3 totals 14 residues. In DNA form, the CDR3 reads TGTGCCAGCAGCCCGGGACAGAACGTCTACGAGCAGTACTTC. Protein product: CASSPGQNVYEQYF.

This clone was seen a handful of times. The chain couples TRBV2 to TRBJ1-3, with a tentative D call TRBD1 (6 bases). V gave up 6 bases and J gave up 0 bases, with 12 bases separating them. Per the germline V gene, CDR1 is SNHLY and CDR2 is FYNNEI. The CDR3 runs to 15 residues. The CDR3 protein is CASSRDRYSGNTIYF. The DNA for the CDR3 is TGTGCCAGCAGCAGAGACAGGTACTCTGGAAACACCATATATTTT. Full variable domain (remainder filled in from reference TRBV2 and TRBJ1-3): EPEVTQTPSHQVTQMGQEVILRCVPISNHLYFYWYRQILGQKVEFLVSFYNNEISEKSEIFDDQFSVERPDGSNFTLKIRSTKLEDSAMYFCASSRDRYSGNTIYFGEGSWLTVV.

The J gene is TRBJ2-5, the V gene TRBV16; 11 bases are shared with TRBD2. CDR1 and CDR2 (germline): KGHSY, FQNENV. The CDR3 has 13 residues. The V segment lost 0 bases and the J segment 13 bases; nucleotides outside the gene matches: 4. The CDR3 nucleotides read TGTGCCAGCAGCCAATCGACTAGCGGGAAGGTGTACTTC. Encoded protein: CASSQSTSGKVYF.

The V gene is TRBV29-1, the J gene TRBJ2-1; D is undetermined. Germline CDR1 SQVTM, CDR2 ANQGSEA. The CDR3 has 15 residues. Trimming cost V 5 bases and J 1 base, with 15 bases left between them. The CDR3 protein is CSVPGILGSYNEQFF. Written as DNA, the CDR3 is TGCAGCGTTCCCGGCATACTCGGGTCCTACAATGAGCAGTTCTTC.

This clone was picked up one time. V is TRBV27 and J is TRBJ2-1, with 9 bases fitting TRBD2. Germline lookup yields CDR1 MNHEY and CDR2 SMNVEV (reference sequence). After removal of 0 bases from V and 12 bases from J, the junction contained 12 bases not matched to a gene. The CDR3 is 16 amino acids. The CDR3 region is CASSLSGLAGQLGQFF. The CDR3 bases are TGTGCCAGCAGTTTATCTGGGCTAGCGGGACAGTTAGGGCAGTTCTTC.

V and J are TRBV6-2 or TRBV6-3 and TRBJ1-1; a weak D match, TRBD1 (6 bases). The CDR3 contains 18 residues. Germline values: CDR1 MNHEY, CDR2 SVGEGT. Trimming shortened V by 2 bases and J by 5 bases, and 24 bases separated the two germline ends. The DNA of the CDR3 is TGTGCCAGCAGTTACAACCCCCCGTCAGGGGCGAAGTGGACTGAAGCTTTCTTT. Translated, it gives CASSYNPPSGAKWTEAFF.

The rearrangement links TRBV5-1 to TRBJ2-7, with 7 bases matching TRBD2. CDR1 is SGHRS and CDR2 is YFSETQ in the germline V gene. With 4 bases clipped from V and 0 bases from J, the junction kept 1 base outside the gene matches. This CDR3 has 13 amino acids. The CDR3 DNA is TGCGCCAGCAGCGGGGGGGACTCCTACGAGCAGTACTTC. Residues: CASSGGDSYEQYF.

This rearrangement joins TRBV6-2 or TRBV6-3 to TRBJ2-2, with D possibly matching TRBD1 (5 bases). V lost 8 bases and J lost 6, with 22 bases in between. The V gene's germline CDR1 is MNHEY and CDR2 SVGEGT. The CDR3 spans 16 residues. Here the CDR3 reads CASCRQLPLVSGELFF. As DNA, the CDR3 is TGTGCCAGCTGCCGACAGCTCCCCTTAGTTTCCGGGGAGCTGTTTTTT.

V gene TRBV28 combines with J gene TRBJ1-1; D gene uncertain. V lost 3 bases to trimming and J lost 8 bases, with 25 bases between them. The CDR3 sequence is 17 residues long. Germline lookup yields CDR1 MDHEN and CDR2 SYDVKM. DNA for the CDR3: TGTGCCAGCAGTTTGACTGGAGGGAAGACCCCAGGAGGAGAAGCTTTCTTT. Protein product: CASSLTGGKTPGGEAFF.

This sequence joins TRBV27 and TRBJ1-5, with 8 bases aligning to TRBD1. J gave up 6 bases and V 6 bases, and 7 bases lay outside the gene matches. The length of the CDR3 is 14 residues. Germline V gene sequence: CDR1 MNHEY, CDR2 SMNVEV (reference sequence). CDR3 in DNA: TGTGCCAGCAGCTCTACAGGGGGGGGTCAGCCCCAGCATTTT. Translation: CASSSTGGGQPQHF.

The genes are TRBV29-1 and TRBJ1-4, with TRBD1 identical over 8 bases. The V segment lost 4 bases and the J segment 0 bases; nucleotides outside the gene matches: 4. The CDR3 length is 15 residues. The germline V gene has CDR1 SQVTM and CDR2 ANQGSEA. This chain's CDR3 is CSVVRDRTTNEKLFF. The CDR3 coding sequence is TGCAGCGTTGTCCGGGACAGGACAACTAATGAAAAACTGTTTTTT. The variable domain in full, with the rest retrieved from reference TRBV29-1 and TRBJ1-4, is SAVISQKPSRDICQRGTSLTIQCQVDSQVTMMFWYRQQPGQSLTLIATANQGSEATYESGFVIDKFPISRPNLTFSTLTVSNMSPEDSSIYLCSVVRDRTTNEKLFFGSGTQLSVL.

This sequence joins TRBV24-1 and TRBJ2-1, with TRBD2 identical over 8 bases. The ends lost 3 bases at V and 2 bases at J; junction bases unmatched: 8. The CDR3 spans 17 residues. The germline CDR1 and CDR2 sequences are KGHDR and SFDVKD. CDR3 loop: CATSDSYGRATYNEQFF. The CDR3 nucleotides are TGTGCCACCAGTGATAGTTACGGGAGGGCCACCTACAATGAGCAGTTCTTC.

The chain combines TRBV29-1 with TRBJ2-5, with D tentatively TRBD1 (5 bases). Germline V gene data show CDR1 as SQVTM and CDR2 as ANQGSEA. The germline V and J ends were trimmed by 2 bases and 1 base, with 11 bases remaining between them. This CDR3 has 14 amino acids. In DNA, the CDR3 is TGCAGCGTTGAATCGACAGTTACCCAAGAGACCCAGTACTTC. This gives the protein CSVESTVTQETQYF.